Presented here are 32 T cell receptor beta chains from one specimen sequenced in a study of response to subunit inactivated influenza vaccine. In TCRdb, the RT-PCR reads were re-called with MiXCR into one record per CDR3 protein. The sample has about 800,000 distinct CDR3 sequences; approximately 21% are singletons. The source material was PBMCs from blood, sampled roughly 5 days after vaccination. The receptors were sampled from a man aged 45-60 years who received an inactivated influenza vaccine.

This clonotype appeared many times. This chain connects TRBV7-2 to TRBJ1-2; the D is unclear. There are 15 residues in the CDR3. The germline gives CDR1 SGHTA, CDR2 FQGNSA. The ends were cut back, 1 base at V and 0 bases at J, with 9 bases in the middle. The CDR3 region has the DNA TGTGCCAGCAGCTTAGAGGCCATCACTAACTATGGCTACACCTTC. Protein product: CASSLEAITNYGYTF.

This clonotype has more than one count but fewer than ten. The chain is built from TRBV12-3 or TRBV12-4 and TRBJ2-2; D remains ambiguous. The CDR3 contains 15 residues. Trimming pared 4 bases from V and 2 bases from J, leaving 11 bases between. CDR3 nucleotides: TGTGCCAGCAGTTCTTGGTTGGAAAACACCGGGGAGCTGTTTTTT. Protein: CASSSWLENTGELFF.

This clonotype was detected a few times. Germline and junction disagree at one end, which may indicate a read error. The CDR3 nucleotides are TGTGCTAGCAGCTTAGGCGGCGAGTCCTACAATGAGCAGTTCTTC. It yields the protein CASSLGGESYNEQFF. The chain uses TRBV7-7 and TRBJ2-1; D is ambiguous. This CDR3 is built from 15 residues. Germline CDR1 and CDR2: SSHAT and FNYEAQ (reference sequence). The full variable domain, completed using reference TRBV7-7 and TRBJ2-1, is GAGVSQSPRYKVTKRGQDVTLRCDPISSHATLYWYQQALGQGPEFLTYFNYEAQPDKSGLPSDRFSAERPEGSISTLTIQRTEQRDSAMYRCASSLGGESYNEQFFGPGTRLTVL.

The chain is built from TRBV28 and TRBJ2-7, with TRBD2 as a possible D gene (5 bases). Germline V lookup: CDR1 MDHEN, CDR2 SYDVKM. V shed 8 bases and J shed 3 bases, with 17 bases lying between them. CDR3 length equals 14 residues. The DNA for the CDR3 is TGTGCCAGCGGACTCGGGGTTTTGGACTACGAGCAGTACTTC. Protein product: CASGLGVLDYEQYF.

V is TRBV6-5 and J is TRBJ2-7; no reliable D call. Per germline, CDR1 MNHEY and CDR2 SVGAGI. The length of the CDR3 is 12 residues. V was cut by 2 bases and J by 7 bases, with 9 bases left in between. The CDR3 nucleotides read TGTGCCAGCAGTTACCTAGGGATAGAGCAGTACTTC. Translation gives CASSYLGIEQYF.

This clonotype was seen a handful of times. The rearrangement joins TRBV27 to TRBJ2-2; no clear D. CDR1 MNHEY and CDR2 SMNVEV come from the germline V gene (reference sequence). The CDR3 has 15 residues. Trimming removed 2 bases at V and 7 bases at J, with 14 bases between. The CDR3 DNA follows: TGTGCCAGCAGTTTACTCTTTGGGGTTATCGGGGAGCTGTTTTTT. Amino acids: CASSLLFGVIGELFF.

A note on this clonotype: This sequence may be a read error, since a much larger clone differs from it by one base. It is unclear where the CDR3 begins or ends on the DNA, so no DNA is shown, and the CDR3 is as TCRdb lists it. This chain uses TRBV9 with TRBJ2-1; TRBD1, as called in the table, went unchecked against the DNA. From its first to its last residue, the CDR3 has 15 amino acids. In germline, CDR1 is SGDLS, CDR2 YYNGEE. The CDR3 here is CASSVGTGSGNEHFF.

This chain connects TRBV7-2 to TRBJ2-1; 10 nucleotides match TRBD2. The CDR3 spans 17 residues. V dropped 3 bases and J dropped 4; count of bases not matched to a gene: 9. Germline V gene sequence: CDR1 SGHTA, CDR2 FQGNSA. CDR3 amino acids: CASSFPRTSGLYNEQFF. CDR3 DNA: TGTGCCAGCAGCTTCCCTCGGACTAGCGGTTTATACAATGAGCAGTTCTTC.

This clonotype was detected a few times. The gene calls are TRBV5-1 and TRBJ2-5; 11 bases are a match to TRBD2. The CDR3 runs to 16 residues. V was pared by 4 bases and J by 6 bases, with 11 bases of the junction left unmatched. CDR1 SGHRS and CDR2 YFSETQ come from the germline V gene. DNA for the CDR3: TGCGCCAGCAGCCTAACCGGGACTAGCGGTACTCAGACCCAGTACTTC. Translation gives CASSLTGTSGTQTQYF.

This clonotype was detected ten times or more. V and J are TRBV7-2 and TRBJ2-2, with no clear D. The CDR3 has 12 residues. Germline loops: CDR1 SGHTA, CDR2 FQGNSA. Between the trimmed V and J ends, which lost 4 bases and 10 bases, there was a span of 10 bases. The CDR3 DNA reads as TGTGCCAGCAGCTCTTTAAAAATGGAGCTGTTTTTT. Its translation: CASSSLKMELFF.

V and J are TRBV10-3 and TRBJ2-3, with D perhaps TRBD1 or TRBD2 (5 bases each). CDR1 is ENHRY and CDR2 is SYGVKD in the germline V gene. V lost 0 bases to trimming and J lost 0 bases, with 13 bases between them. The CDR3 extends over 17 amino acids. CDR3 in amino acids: CAISESPGRKSTDTQYF. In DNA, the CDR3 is TGTGCCATCAGTGAGTCACCGGGACGGAAAAGCACAGATACGCAGTATTTT.

CDR3 region: CASSLVDGGSYGYTF. For the CDR3, the DNA is TGCGCCAGCAGCTTGGTTGATGGGGGCTCCTATGGCTACACCTTC. The chain recombines TRBV5-1 with TRBJ1-2; weak D call: TRBD1 (6 bases). Trimming left V 0 bases short and J 4 bases short, with 13 bases between. Germline-derived CDR1 and CDR2 are SGHRS and YFSETQ. The CDR3 is made up of 15 amino acids.

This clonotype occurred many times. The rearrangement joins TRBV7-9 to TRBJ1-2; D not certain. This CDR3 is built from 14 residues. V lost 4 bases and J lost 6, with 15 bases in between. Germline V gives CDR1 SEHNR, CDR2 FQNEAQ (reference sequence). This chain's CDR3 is CASSSSGGKNGYTF. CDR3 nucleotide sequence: TGTGCCAGCAGCTCGTCGGGAGGGAAAAATGGCTACACCTTC.

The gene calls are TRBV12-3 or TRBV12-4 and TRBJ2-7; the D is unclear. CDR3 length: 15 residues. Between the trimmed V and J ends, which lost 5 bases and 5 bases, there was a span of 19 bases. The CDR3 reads CASSPSLGSRHEQYF. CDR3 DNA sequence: TGTGCCAGCAGTCCTTCTCTTGGATCGAGACACGAGCAGTACTTC.

This CDR3 reads CASSPGPQAQETQYF. CDR3 in DNA: TGTGCCAGCTCACCGGGACCCCAGGCCCAAGAGACCCAGTACTTC. This chain joins TRBV18 and TRBJ2-5, with D tentatively TRBD1 or TRBD2 (5 bases each). The germline CDR1 and CDR2 sequences are KGHSH and LQKENI. CDR3 length: 15 amino acids. Trimming took off 3 bases at V and 1 base at J, with 12 bases between the two ends.

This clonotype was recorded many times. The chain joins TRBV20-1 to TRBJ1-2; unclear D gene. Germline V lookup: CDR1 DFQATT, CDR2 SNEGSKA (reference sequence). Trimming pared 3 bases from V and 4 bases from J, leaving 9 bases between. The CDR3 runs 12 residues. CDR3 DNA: TGCAGTGCTAGTGGCATACTCTATGGCTACACCTTC. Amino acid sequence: CSASGILYGYTF.

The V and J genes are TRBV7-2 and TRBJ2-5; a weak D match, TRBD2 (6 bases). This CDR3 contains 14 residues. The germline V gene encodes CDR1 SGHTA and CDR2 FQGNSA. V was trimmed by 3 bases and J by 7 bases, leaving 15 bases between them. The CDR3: CASSFSEGSGTQYF. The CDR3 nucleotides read TGTGCCAGCAGCTTCTCGGAGGGGAGTGGGACCCAGTACTTC.

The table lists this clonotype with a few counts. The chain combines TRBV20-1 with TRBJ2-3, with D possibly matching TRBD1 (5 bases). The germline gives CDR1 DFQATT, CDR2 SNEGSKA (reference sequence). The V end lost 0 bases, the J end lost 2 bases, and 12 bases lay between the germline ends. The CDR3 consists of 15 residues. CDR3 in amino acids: CSARDHRGITDTQYF. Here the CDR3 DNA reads TGCAGTGCTAGAGATCATAGGGGAATCACAGATACGCAGTATTTT.

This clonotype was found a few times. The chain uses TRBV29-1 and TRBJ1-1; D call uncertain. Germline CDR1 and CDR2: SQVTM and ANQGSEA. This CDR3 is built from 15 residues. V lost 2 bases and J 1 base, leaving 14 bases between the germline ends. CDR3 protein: CSVEQPASTNTEAFF. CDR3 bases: TGCAGCGTTGAACAGCCAGCGTCAACGAACACTGAAGCTTTCTTT.

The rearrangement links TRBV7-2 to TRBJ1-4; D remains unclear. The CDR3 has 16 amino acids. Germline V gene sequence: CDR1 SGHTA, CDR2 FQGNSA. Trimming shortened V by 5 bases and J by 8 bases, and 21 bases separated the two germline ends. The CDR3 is CASSARLIRSGEKLFF. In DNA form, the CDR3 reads TGTGCCAGCAGCGCTAGACTTATCCGGTCGGGCGAAAAACTGTTTTTT.

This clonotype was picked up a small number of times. In DNA, the CDR3 is TGTGCCAGCTCACCAGGACTAGCGGGAGCTGGCAATGAGCAGTTCTTC. It encodes CASSPGLAGAGNEQFF. This chain joins TRBV18 and TRBJ2-1, with TRBD2 matching over 13 bases. The V gene end was trimmed by 2 bases and the J gene end by 6 bases; junction bases not matched to a gene: 4. CDR3 size: 16 residues. Germline V gene sequence: CDR1 KGHSH, CDR2 LQKENI.

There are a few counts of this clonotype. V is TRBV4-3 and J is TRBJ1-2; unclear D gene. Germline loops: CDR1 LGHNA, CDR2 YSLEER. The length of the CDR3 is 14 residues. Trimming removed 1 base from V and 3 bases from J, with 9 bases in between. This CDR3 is CASSQAGSDYGYTF. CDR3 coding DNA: TGCGCCAGCAGCCAAGCCGGGTCTGACTATGGCTACACCTTC.

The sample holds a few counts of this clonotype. CDR3 in DNA: TGTGCCATCAGTGCGCCTCCTGGGAGGGAGCAGTACTTC. Its translation is CAISAPPGREQYF. V usage is TRBV10-3 and J usage is TRBJ2-7; D is possibly TRBD2 (6 bases). Germline V lookup: CDR1 ENHRY, CDR2 SYGVKD. This CDR3 has 13 residues. The germline V and J ends were trimmed by 4 bases and 7 bases, with 14 bases remaining between them.

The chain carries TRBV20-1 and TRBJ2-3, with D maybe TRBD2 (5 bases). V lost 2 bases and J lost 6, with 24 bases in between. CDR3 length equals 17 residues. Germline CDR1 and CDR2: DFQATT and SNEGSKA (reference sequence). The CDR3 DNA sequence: TGCAGTGCTAGACTGGGAGAGGACTCCATAAGTTTCGATACGCAGTATTTT. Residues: CSARLGEDSISFDTQYF.

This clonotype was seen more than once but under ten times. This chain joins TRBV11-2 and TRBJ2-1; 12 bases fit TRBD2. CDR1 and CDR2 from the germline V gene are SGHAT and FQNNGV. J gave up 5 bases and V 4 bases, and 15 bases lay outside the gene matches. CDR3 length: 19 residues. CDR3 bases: TGTGCCAGCAGCTCTCCTTTGGACCGACTAGCGGGGGTAAACAATGAGCAGTTCTTC. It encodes CASSSPLDRLAGVNNEQFF.

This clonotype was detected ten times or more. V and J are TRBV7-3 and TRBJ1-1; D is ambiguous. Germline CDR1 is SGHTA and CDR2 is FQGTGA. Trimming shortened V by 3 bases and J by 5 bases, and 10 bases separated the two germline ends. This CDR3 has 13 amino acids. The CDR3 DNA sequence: TGTGCCAGCAGCTTCATGGAGGAGACTGAAGCTTTCTTT. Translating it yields CASSFMEETEAFF.

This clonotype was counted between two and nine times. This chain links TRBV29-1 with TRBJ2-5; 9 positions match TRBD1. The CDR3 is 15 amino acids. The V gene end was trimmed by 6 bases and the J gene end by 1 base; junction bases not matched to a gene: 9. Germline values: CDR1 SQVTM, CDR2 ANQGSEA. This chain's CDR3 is CSVLKTTGGQETQYF. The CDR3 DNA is TGCAGCGTCCTAAAGACGACAGGGGGCCAAGAGACCCAGTACTTC.

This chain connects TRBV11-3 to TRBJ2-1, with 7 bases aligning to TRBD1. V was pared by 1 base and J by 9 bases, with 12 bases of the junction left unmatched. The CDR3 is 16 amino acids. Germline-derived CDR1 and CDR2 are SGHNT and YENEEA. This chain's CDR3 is CASSLAKGAERVEQFF. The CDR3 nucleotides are TGTGCCAGCAGCTTAGCCAAGGGGGCTGAGAGAGTTGAGCAGTTCTTC.

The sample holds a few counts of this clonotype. The CDR3 DNA reads TGCAGCGTGGGGCACAGGTTTACCTACGAGCAGTACTTC. It translates to CSVGHRFTYEQYF. The chain uses TRBV29-1 and TRBJ2-7; tentatively, D is TRBD1 (5 bases). Germline V gene sequence: CDR1 SQVTM, CDR2 ANQGSEA. V lost 6 bases, J lost 2 bases, and 14 bases lay in between. The CDR3 has 13 amino acids.

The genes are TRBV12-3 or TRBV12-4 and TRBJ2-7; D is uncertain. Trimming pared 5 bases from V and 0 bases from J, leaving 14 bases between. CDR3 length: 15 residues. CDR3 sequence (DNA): TGTGCCAGCAGTCTCGGACCCCTGAGCTCCTACGAGCAGTACTTC. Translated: CASSLGPLSSYEQYF.

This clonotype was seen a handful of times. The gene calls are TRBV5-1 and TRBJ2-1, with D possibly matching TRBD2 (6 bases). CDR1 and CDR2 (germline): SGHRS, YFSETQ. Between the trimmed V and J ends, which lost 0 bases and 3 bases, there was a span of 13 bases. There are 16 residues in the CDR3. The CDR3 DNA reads TGCGCCAGCAGCTTGGCCGAACTAGCCTACTACAATGAGCAGTTCTTC. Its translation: CASSLAELAYYNEQFF.

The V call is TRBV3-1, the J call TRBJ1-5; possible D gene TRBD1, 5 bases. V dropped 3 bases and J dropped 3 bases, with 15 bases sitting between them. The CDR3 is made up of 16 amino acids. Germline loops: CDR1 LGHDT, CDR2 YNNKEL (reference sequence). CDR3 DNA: TGTGCCAGCAGCCAGGCAGGGACGGGGAACAATCAGCCCCAGCATTTT. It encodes CASSQAGTGNNQPQHF.